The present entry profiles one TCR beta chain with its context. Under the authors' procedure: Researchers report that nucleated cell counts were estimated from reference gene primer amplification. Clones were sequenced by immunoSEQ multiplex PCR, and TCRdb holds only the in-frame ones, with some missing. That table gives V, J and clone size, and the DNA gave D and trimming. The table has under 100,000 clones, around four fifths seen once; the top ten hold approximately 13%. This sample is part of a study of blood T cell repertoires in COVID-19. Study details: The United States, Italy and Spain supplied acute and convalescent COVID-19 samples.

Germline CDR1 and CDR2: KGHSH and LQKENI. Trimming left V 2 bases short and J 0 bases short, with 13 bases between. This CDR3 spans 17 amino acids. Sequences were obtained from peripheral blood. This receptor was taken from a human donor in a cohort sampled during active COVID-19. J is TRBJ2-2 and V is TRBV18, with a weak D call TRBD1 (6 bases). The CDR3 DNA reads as TGTGCCAGCTCACCAGCAGGACAGAGAACGAACACCGGGGAGCTGTTTTTT. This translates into CASSPAGQRTNTGELFF.